A few counts support the clone carrying this T cell receptor (beta chain). The target antigen is unknown. Each TCR beta cDNA library carried unique molecular identifiers. Roughly 0.5 million cDNA molecules were obtained from about 0.98 to 11 million T cells. TCRdb called the PCR reads again in MiXCR, with one record for every CDR3 protein. The table lists 430,000 or so distinct CDR3 sequences, more than 30% of them singletons, with 6% to 9% in the top ten. This record comes from a study of post-analysis software for immune sequencing data. On the study more broadly: Clinical courses comprised relapsing-remitting, secondary progressive and progressive-relapsing multiple sclerosis. Findings and caveats of the study: About 5 TRBV segments were significantly more frequent in patients than in controls. TRBV5-6, TRBV5-1 and TRBV20-1 were among these segments.

Germline values: CDR1 LGHNA, CDR2 YSLEER. With 7 bases removed from V and 1 base from J, the gap between germline ends came to 16 bases. The CDR3 covers 15 residues. The source material was blood. The V gene is TRBV4-3, the J gene TRBJ1-2; D not certain. The origin of this receptor is a girl aged 2 to 10 with multiple sclerosis. CDR3 sequence (DNA): TGCGCCAGCAAGTTGAGTGGCACCGATAACTATGGCTACACCTTC. Protein sequence: CASKLSGTDNYGYTF.